The clone carrying this T cell receptor (beta chain) was counted between two and nine times. The antigen is unknown. The data derive from a study of cytomegalovirus exposure and HLA in healthy donors. Study conclusions and caveats: Later on, a genetic analysis was performed. It linked a missense variant in DCLRE1C with V- and J-gene trimming of TCR beta.

60 Vbeta and 13 Jbeta primers were used in PCR. Here immunoSEQ multiplex PCR was the method, and the copy in TCRdb shows in-frame clones only, minus some. This sample carries 85,000 to 100,000 clones, more than 65% of them seen once, and the ten largest clones take roughly 1.1%. V lost 5 bases, J lost 6 bases, and 11 bases stayed unmatched. The V gene's germline CDR1 is SGHVT and CDR2 SQSDAQ. The CDR3 has 15 amino acids. The chain carries TRBV7-4 and TRBJ1-2; 8 bases are a match to TRBD1. Source material: PBMCs. The receptor was derived from a girl aged 2 to 9 in good health and CMV-seropositive. The CDR3 sequence: CASSPDRGMDNGYTF. CDR3 bases: TGTGCCAGCAGCCCAGACAGGGGAATGGATAATGGCTACACCTTC.